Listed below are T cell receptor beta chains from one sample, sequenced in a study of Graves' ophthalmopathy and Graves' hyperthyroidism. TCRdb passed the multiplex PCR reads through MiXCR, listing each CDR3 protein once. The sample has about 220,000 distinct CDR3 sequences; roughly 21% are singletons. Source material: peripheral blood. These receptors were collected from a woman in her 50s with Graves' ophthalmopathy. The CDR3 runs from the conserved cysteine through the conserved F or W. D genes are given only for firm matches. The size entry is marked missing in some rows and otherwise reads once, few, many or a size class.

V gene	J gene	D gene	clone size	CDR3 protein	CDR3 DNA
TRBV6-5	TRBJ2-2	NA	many	CASSYPYTGELFF	TGTGCCAGCAGTTACCCTTACACCGGGGAGCTGTTTTTT
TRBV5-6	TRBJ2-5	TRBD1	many	CASSLGTGGQETQYF	TGTGCCAGCAGCTTGGGTACAGGGGGTCAAGAGACCCAGTACTTC
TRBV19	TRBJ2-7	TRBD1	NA	CASSIRTGLNEQYF	TGTGCCAGTAGTATCCGGACAGGGTTGAACGAGCAGTACTTC
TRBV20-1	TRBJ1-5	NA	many	CSASRDSNQPQHF	TGCAGTGCTAGTCGGGACAGCAATCAGCCCCAGCATTTT
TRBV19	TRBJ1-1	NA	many	CASSMNTEAFF	TGTGCCAGTAGCATGAACACTGAAGCTTTCTTT
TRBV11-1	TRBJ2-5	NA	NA	CASSLELAGNMAQYF	TGTGCCAGCAGCCTTGAGCTGGCAGGCAATATGGCCCAGTACTTC
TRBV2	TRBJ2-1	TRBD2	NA	CASSEVLAAYNEQFF	TGTGCCAGCAGTGAAGTACTAGCGGCATACAATGAGCAGTTCTTC
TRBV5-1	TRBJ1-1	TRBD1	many	CASSPGQGWNTEAFF	TGCGCCAGCAGCCCGGGACAGGGGTGGAACACTGAAGCTTTCTTT
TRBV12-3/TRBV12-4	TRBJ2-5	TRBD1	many	CASSPGTGGPETQYF	TGTGCCAGCAGTCCCGGGACAGGGGGACCGGAGACCCAGTACTTC
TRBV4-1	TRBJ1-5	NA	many	CASSQVLTSNQPQHF	TGCGCCAGCAGCCAAGTTCTGACCAGCAATCAGCCCCAGCATTTT
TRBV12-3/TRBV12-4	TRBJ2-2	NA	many	CASRGISGLTGELFF	TGTGCCAGCAGGGGGATTAGCGGACTCACCGGGGAGCTGTTTTTT
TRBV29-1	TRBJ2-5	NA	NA	CSFEEGQETQYF	TGCAGCTTCGAGGAGGGGCAAGAGACCCAGTACTTC
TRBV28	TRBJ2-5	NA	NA	CASSLIPVGETQYF	TGTGCCAGCAGTTTAATACCCGTAGGAGAGACCCAGTACTTC
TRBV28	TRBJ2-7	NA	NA	CASSQGGAAYEQYF	TGTGCCAGCAGCCAGGGGGGGGCGGCCTACGAGCAGTACTTC
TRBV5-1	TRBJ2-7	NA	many	CASSRKGTYEQYF	TGCGCCAGCAGCCGAAAGGGAACCTACGAGCAGTACTTC
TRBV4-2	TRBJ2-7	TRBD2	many	CASSRTSGGSEQYF	TGTGCCAGCAGCCGTACTAGCGGGGGATCCGAGCAGTACTTC
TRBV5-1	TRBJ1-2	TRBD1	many	CASSLGQGGDYGYTF	TGCGCCAGCAGCTTGGGACAGGGAGGCGACTATGGCTACACCTTC
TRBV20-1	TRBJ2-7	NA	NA	CSAGAGNVNEQYF	TGCAGTGCAGGGGCGGGTAATGTGAACGAGCAGTACTTC
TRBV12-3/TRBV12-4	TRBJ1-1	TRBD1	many	CASSFAGGANTEAFF	TGTGCCAGCAGTTTCGCAGGGGGCGCGAACACTGAAGCTTTCTTT
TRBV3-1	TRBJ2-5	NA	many	CASSQRQGVETQYF	TGTGCCAGCAGCCAAAGGCAGGGTGTAGAGACCCAGTACTTC
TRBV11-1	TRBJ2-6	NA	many	CASSPQVSGANVLTF	TGTGCCAGCAGCCCACAAGTATCTGGGGCCAACGTCCTGACTTTC
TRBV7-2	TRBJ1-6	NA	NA	CASSLVEGANSPLHF	TGTGCCAGCAGCTTGGTTGAAGGGGCGAATTCACCCCTCCACTTT
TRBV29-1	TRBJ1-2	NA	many	CSIRGTSYGYTF	TGCAGCATACGCGGCACATCTTATGGCTACACCTTC
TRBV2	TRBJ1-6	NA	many	CASSLTGSNSPLHF	TGTGCCAGCAGTTTGACGGGGAGTAATTCACCCCTCCACTTT
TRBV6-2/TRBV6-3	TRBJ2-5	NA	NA	CASSYSEGDFGRETQYF	TGTGCCAGCAGTTACTCTGAGGGAGACTTCGGTAGAGAGACCCAGTACTTC
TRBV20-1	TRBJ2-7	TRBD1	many	CSACTGTGSREQYF	TGCAGTGCGTGTACCGGGACAGGGTCGAGGGAGCAGTACTTC
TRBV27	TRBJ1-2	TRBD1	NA	CASSHTQGINYGYTF	TGTGCCAGCAGTCACACACAGGGGATAAACTATGGCTACACCTTC
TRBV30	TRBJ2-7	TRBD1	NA	CAWSTGGISYEQYF	TGTGCCTGGAGTACAGGGGGCATATCCTACGAGCAGTACTTC
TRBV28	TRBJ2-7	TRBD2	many	CASSLQGLAGPYEQYF	TGTGCCAGCAGTTTACAGGGACTAGCGGGGCCCTACGAGCAGTACTTC
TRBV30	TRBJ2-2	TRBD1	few	CAWSGQGGTGELFF	TGTGCCTGGAGCGGACAGGGTGGTACCGGGGAGCTGTTTTTT
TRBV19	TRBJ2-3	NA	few	CATESRSPADTQYF	TGTGCCACCGAGTCCCGATCGCCCGCAGATACGCAGTATTTT
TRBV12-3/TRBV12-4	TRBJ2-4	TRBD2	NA	CASRSTSGIGNIQYF	TGTGCCAGCAGAAGTACTAGCGGGATAGGGAACATTCAGTACTTC
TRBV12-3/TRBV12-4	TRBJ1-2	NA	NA	CASRGVGGYTF	TGTGCCAGCAGGGGGGTCGGTGGCTACACCTTC
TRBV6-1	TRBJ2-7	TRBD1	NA	CASSDQRTGGVNEQYF	TGTGCCAGCAGTGACCAACGGACAGGGGGAGTAAACGAGCAGTACTTC
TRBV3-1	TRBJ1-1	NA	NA	CASSFPGRGRGTEAFF	TGTGCCAGCAGCTTTCCGGGACGAGGGCGAGGCACTGAAGCTTTCTTT
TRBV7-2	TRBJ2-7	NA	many	CASSHDLLFEQYF	TGTGCCAGCAGCCACGACTTGTTGTTTGAGCAGTACTTC
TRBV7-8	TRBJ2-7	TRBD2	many	CASSLAVNRGAGGPNEQYF	TGTGCCAGCAGCTTAGCCGTGAACAGGGGAGCGGGAGGGCCCAACGAGCAGTACTTC
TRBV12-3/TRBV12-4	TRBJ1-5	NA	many	CASSFDVKPQHF	TGTGCCAGCAGTTTTGATGTGAAGCCCCAGCATTTT
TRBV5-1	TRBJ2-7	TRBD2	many	CASSVGGGAYEQYF	TGCGCCAGCAGCGTTGGCGGGGGGGCCTACGAGCAGTACTTC